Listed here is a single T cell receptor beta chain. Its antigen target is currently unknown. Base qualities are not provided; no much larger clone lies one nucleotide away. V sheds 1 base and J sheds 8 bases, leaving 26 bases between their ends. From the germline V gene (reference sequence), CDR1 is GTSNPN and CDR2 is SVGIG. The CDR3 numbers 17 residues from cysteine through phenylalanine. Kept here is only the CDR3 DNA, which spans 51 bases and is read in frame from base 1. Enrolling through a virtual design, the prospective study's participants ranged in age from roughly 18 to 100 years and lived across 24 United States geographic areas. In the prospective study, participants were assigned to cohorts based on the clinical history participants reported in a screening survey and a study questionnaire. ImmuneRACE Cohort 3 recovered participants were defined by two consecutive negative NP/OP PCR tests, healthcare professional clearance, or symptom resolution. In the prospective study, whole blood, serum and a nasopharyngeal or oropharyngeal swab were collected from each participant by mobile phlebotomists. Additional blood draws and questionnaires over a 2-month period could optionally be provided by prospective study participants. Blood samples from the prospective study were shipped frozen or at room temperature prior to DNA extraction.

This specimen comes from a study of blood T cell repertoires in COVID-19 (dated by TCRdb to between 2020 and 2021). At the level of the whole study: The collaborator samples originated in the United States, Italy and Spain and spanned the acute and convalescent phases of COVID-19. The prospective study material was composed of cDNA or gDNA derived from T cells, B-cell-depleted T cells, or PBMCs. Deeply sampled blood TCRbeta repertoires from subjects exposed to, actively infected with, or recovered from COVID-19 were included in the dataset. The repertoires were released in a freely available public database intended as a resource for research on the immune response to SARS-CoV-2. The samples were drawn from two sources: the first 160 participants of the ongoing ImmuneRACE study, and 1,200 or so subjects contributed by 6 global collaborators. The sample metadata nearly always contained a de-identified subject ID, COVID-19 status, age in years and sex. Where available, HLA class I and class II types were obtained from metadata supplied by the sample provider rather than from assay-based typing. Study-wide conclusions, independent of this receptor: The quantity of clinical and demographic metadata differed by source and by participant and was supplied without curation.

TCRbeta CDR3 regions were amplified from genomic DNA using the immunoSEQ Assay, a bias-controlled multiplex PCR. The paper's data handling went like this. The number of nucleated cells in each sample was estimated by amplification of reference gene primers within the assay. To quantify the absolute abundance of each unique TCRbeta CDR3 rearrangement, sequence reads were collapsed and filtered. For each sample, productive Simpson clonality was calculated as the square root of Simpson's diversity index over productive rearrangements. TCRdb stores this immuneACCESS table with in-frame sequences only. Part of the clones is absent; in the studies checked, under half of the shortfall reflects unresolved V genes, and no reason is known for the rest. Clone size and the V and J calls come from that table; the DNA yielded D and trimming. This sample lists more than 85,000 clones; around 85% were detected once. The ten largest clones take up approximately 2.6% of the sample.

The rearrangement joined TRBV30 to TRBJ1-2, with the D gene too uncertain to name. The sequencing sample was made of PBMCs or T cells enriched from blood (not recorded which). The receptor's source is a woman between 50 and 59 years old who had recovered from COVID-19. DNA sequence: TGTGCCTGGAGTGAGCCGTCATTAAGGAACCAGCGGTGGGGCTACACCTTC. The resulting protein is CAWSEPSLRNQRWGYTF.